This TCR beta chain was documented in a study of cytotoxic CD8 clonotypes in ibrutinib-treated CLL. J was trimmed by 7 bases and V by 1 base; bases with no gene match: 7. The CDR3 contains 15 residues. Profiling relied on immunoSEQ multiplex PCR, and the TCRdb table lists in-frame clones only, not all of them. The sample gives over 120,000 clones, over 60% of which show up once; more than 10% is in the top ten. The receptor was isolated from a human donor with chronic lymphocytic leukemia. The genes are TRBV23-1 and TRBJ2-7; 10 bases are shared with TRBD1. TRBV23-1 is labeled an ORF, and its function is uncertain. The specimen comprised PBMCs, sampled after 12 months of ibrutinib treatment. CDR3 nucleotide sequence: TGCGCCAGCAGTCAATGGGGGACAGGGGCTGGGGAGCAGTACTTC. Translation: CASSQWGTGAGEQYF.